What follows are 21 T cell receptor beta chains derived from one specimen sequenced in a study of CD8 T cells in Susac syndrome. Reverse transcription used roughly 0.45 to 1 ug RNA and random hexamers. A single record per CDR3 protein comes from TCRdb applying MiXCR to the immunoSEQ multiplex PCR reads. The data hold approximately 140,000 distinct CDR3 sequences, with around 85% observed a single time. Sequences were obtained from CD8+ T cells from PBMCs. All receptors come from a human donor with multiple sclerosis.

The J gene is TRBJ1-3, the V gene TRBV4-3; D perhaps matches TRBD1 (5 bases). The germline V gene encodes CDR1 LGHNA and CDR2 YSLEER. The CDR3 loop spans 16 amino acids. Trimming took off 0 bases at V and 1 base at J, with 10 bases between the two ends. The CDR3 region has the DNA TGCGCCAGCAGCCAAGACTCCAGGGTTTCTGGAAACACCATATATTTT. Its protein is CASSQDSRVSGNTIYF.

Only one count was recorded for this clonotype. The V gene is TRBV28, the J gene TRBJ2-7; 8 nucleotides line up with TRBD2. Per germline, CDR1 MDHEN and CDR2 SYDVKM. V gave up 3 bases and J gave up 2 bases; unmatched junction bases: 6. This CDR3 spans 15 amino acids. CDR3: CASSFEAGGTYEQYF. In DNA form, the CDR3 reads TGTGCCAGCAGTTTTGAGGCGGGGGGTACCTACGAGCAGTACTTC.

This chain links TRBV30 with TRBJ1-1; D call uncertain. Trimming shortened V by 8 bases and J by 6 bases, and 19 bases separated the two germline ends. The V gene's germline CDR1 is GTSNPN and CDR2 SVGIG (reference sequence). CDR3 length equals 13 residues. The CDR3 bases are TGTGCCCAATATAATCGCGAGGACCCTGAAGCTTTCTTT. Its protein is CAQYNREDPEAFF.

V usage is TRBV9 and J usage is TRBJ2-1; D may correspond to TRBD1 or TRBD2 (6 bases each). Trimming cost V 3 bases and J 3 bases, with 13 bases left between them. The CDR3 length is 15 residues. The germline gives CDR1 SGDLS, CDR2 YYNGEE. CDR3 sequence: CASSGGAEYYNEQFF. The CDR3 nucleotides are TGTGCCAGCAGCGGGGGGGCTGAGTACTACAATGAGCAGTTCTTC.

The V gene is TRBV9, the J gene TRBJ1-2, with D perhaps TRBD1 (6 bases). CDR1 and CDR2 from the germline V gene are SGDLS and YYNGEE. The CDR3 spans 16 residues. Between the trimmed V and J ends, which lost 2 bases and 4 bases, there was a span of 18 bases. CDR3 sequence reads: CASSVEDSPPVYGYTF. In nucleotides, the CDR3 is TGTGCCAGCAGCGTGGAGGACAGTCCTCCGGTCTATGGCTACACCTTC.

This chain uses TRBV9 with TRBJ2-2, with a weak D call TRBD2 (6 bases). Trimming took 5 bases from V and 0 from J, leaving 20 bases between them. Germline V lookup: CDR1 SGDLS, CDR2 YYNGEE. The CDR3 covers 18 residues. The CDR3 bases are TGTGCCAGCAGTCAATTTGAGCGGGCGTGGGCGAACACCGGGGAGCTGTTTTTT. This sequence encodes CASSQFERAWANTGELFF.

In DNA, the CDR3 is TGTGCCAGCAGCCCGCCGGGCGGGGTGGCTTCCTATGGCTACACCTTC. Its protein product is CASSPPGGVASYGYTF. The chain is built from TRBV7-9 and TRBJ1-2; the D is unclear. Germline CDR1 reads SEHNR; CDR2 reads FQNEAQ (reference sequence). There are 16 residues in the CDR3. Trimming removed 5 bases at V and 4 bases at J, with 20 bases between.

The chain couples TRBV5-1 to TRBJ2-2; no firm D call. The germline V gene encodes CDR1 SGHRS and CDR2 YFSETQ. Trimming pared 2 bases from V and 4 bases from J, leaving 12 bases between. The CDR3 consists of 15 residues. DNA of the CDR3: TGCGCCAGCAGCTTACGGGTCTTCTTCACCGGGGAGCTGTTTTTT. As protein: CASSLRVFFTGELFF.

The chain uses TRBV5-1 and TRBJ1-4; TRBD1 agrees at 9 bases. The CDR3 has 14 amino acids. CDR1 and CDR2 (germline): SGHRS, YFSETQ. With V trimmed by 3 bases and J by 8 bases, 5 bases remained unmatched. CDR3 in DNA: TGCGCCAGCAGCTCGATGGGACAGGGCGAAAAACTGTTTTTT. It codes for CASSSMGQGEKLFF. Full variable domain (outside the CDR3, taken from reference TRBV5-1 and TRBJ1-4): KAGVTQTPRYLIKTRGQQVTLSCSPISGHRSVSWYQQTPGQGLQFLFEYFSETQRNKGNFPGRFSGRQFSNSRSEMNVSTLELGDSALYLCASSSMGQGEKLFFGSGTQLSVL.

This clonotype was seen only once. V is TRBV30 and J is TRBJ1-5; D is possibly TRBD1 (5 bases). The germline V gene encodes CDR1 GTSNPN and CDR2 SVGIG (reference sequence). There are 14 residues in the CDR3. V lost 0 bases and J lost 2, with 8 bases in between. The CDR3: CAWSVMGGNQPQHF. The CDR3 bases are TGTGCCTGGAGTGTTATGGGGGGCAATCAGCCCCAGCATTTT.

This CDR3 reads CASSLKLVMNTEAFF. DNA of the CDR3: TGTGCCAGCAGCCTAAAGTTGGTAATGAACACTGAAGCTTTCTTT. This chain connects TRBV3-1 to TRBJ1-1; D is unresolved. The germline gives CDR1 LGHDT, CDR2 YNNKEL (reference sequence). Trimming cost V 4 bases and J 0 bases, with 12 bases left between them. The CDR3 covers 15 residues.

The V and J genes are TRBV27 and TRBJ2-7; 8 bases match TRBD1. Trimming at V came to 0 bases and at J to 6 bases, leaving 1 base not matched to a gene. The CDR3 sequence is 13 residues long. In germline, CDR1 is MNHEY, CDR2 SMNVEV (reference sequence). The CDR3 DNA reads TGTGCCAGCAGTTTATCTACAGGGGGCGAGCAGTACTTC. Translation: CASSLSTGGEQYF.

This clonotype was seen once. This rearrangement joins TRBV6-2 or TRBV6-3 to TRBJ2-1; 7 bases match TRBD2. Germline V gene lookup returns CDR1 MNHEY and CDR2 SVGEGT. Germline trimming cut 2 bases from V and 3 bases from J; bases unmatched to any gene: 4. The CDR3 totals 15 residues. CDR3 sequence reads: CASSYGPSGYNEQFF. In DNA form, the CDR3 reads TGTGCCAGCAGTTACGGGCCTAGCGGCTACAATGAGCAGTTCTTC.

The chain recombines TRBV7-8 with TRBJ2-3, with D possibly TRBD1 on 6 matching bases. The V end was cut by 1 base, the J end by 4 bases, with 12 bases between. Looked up from germline, CDR1 is SGHVS and CDR2 is FQNEAQ. CDR3 size: 15 residues. The chain's CDR3 is CASSLVARGADTQYF. CDR3 DNA: TGTGCCAGCAGCTTAGTTGCCAGGGGCGCAGATACGCAGTATTTT.

The chain carries TRBV7-2 and TRBJ1-1; 9 bases fit TRBD1. Germline V CDR1 and CDR2: SGHTA, FQGNSA. CDR3 length: 16 amino acids. V shed 5 bases, J shed 1 base, and the junction held 8 bases outside the gene matches. The CDR3 nucleotides are TGTGCCAGCAGCGGCGATGGGACAGGGTGGAACACTGAAGCTTTCTTT. It translates to CASSGDGTGWNTEAFF.

J is TRBJ1-4 and V is TRBV2; 9 bases map to TRBD1. The germline CDR1 and CDR2 sequences are SNHLY and FYNNEI. V was pared by 8 bases and J by 8 bases, with 6 bases of the junction left unmatched. The CDR3 has 13 residues. This chain's CDR3 is CASRDRDREKLFF. The DNA for the CDR3 is TGTGCCAGCCGGGACAGGGACCGAGAAAAACTGTTTTTT.

The CDR3 DNA follows: TGTGCCAGCAGTTTAACAGTAGGCCCCTCCTACAATGAGCAGTTCTTC. It translates to CASSLTVGPSYNEQFF. The rearrangement links TRBV12-3 or TRBV12-4 to TRBJ2-1, with unresolved D. V shed 2 bases and J shed 0 bases, with 11 bases lying between them. This CDR3 spans 16 amino acids.

This rearrangement joins TRBV7-9 to TRBJ1-1; TRBD1 matches at 8 bases. CDR1 SEHNR and CDR2 FQNEAQ come from the germline V gene (reference sequence). There are 15 residues in the CDR3. The trim removed 3 bases at V and 1 base at J, leaving 4 bases unmatched. CDR3 protein: CASSFTGTGNTEAFF. CDR3 coding DNA: TGTGCCAGCAGCTTCACGGGGACAGGGAACACTGAAGCTTTCTTT.

This clonotype was counted a single time. The V and J genes are TRBV7-9 and TRBJ1-1; D call uncertain. This CDR3 spans 13 amino acids. Deletions cut 4 bases from V and 4 bases from J, with 10 bases between. The germline V gene encodes CDR1 SEHNR and CDR2 FQNEAQ (reference sequence). The CDR3 sequence: CASSSGDFTEAFF. For the CDR3, the DNA is TGTGCCAGCAGCTCCGGGGATTTCACTGAAGCTTTCTTT. Drawing the rest from reference TRBV7-9 and TRBJ1-1, the complete variable domain is DTGVSQNPRHKITKRGQNVTFRCDPISEHNRLYWYRQTLGQGPEFLTYFQNEAQLEKSRLLSDRFSAERPKGSFSTLEIQRTEQGDSAMYLCASSSGDFTEAFFGQGTRLTVV.

This clonotype was counted between two and nine times. The chain links TRBV6-1 to TRBJ1-1, with no clear D. The V end was cut by 4 bases, the J end by 2 bases, with 20 bases between. In germline, CDR1 is MNHNS, CDR2 SASEGT. The CDR3 length is 17 residues. The CDR3 DNA reads TGTGCCAGCAGTGTTCCTACTGGACCGACGGTTAACACTGAAGCTTTCTTT. Translated, it gives CASSVPTGPTVNTEAFF.

This clonotype has a single count. The chain uses TRBV7-8 and TRBJ2-3; D remains unclear. The CDR3 contains 19 residues. V was clipped by 2 bases and J by 1 base, with 22 bases between them. Germline CDR1 and CDR2: SGHVS and FQNEAQ. The CDR3 DNA follows: TGTGCCAGCAGCTTACCCCGGCCCGTGGAACGGACCCGCACAGATACGCAGTATTTT. Its translation: CASSLPRPVERTRTDTQYF. Together with reference TRBV7-8 and TRBJ2-3, the CDR3 gives the full variable domain: GAGVSQSPRYKVAKRGQDVALRCDPISGHVSLFWYQQALGQGPEFLTYFQNEAQLDKSGLPSDRFFAERPEGSVSTLKIQRTQQEDSAVYLCASSLPRPVERTRTDTQYFGPGTRLTVL.